These T cell receptor beta chains were read from a single sample in a study of cytomegalovirus exposure and HLA in healthy donors. TCRdb's copy holds only in-frame clones and misses some; the assay was immunoSEQ multiplex PCR. Of fewer than 200,000 clones listed, around 75% are singletons. The sequenced material came from PBMCs. The receptor set was obtained from a man in his late teens or twenties in good health and CMV-seronegative. CDR3s include the opening cysteine and the closing phenylalanine or tryptophan. Fields, in order: D gene, V gene, clone size, J gene, CDR3 protein, CDR3 DNA. D genes are given only for firm matches. Clone size is shown for a subset of rows, as once, few, many or a class of expanded clone.

D gene: NA; V gene: TRBV28; clone size: NA; J gene: TRBJ1-3; CDR3 protein: CASSLPGGSHTIYF; CDR3 DNA: TGTGCCAGCAGTTTGCCCGGGGGGTCACACACCATATATTTT
D gene: NA; V gene: TRBV4-3; clone size: NA; J gene: TRBJ1-6; CDR3 protein: CASSQDRGANSPLHF; CDR3 DNA: TGCGCCAGCAGCCAAGACCGCGGTGCTAATTCACCCCTCCACTTT
D gene: NA; V gene: TRBV18; clone size: NA; J gene: TRBJ1-5; CDR3 protein: CASSPGSPHQPQHF; CDR3 DNA: TGTGCCAGCTCACCTGGGAGCCCTCATCAGCCCCAGCATTTT
D gene: NA; V gene: TRBV14; clone size: NA; J gene: TRBJ2-7; CDR3 protein: CASSPLLSGRYHEQYF; CDR3 DNA: TGTGCCAGCAGCCCTCTTTTGTCAGGGCGGTACCACGAGCAGTACTTC
D gene: TRBD1; V gene: TRBV7-2; clone size: NA; J gene: TRBJ1-6; CDR3 protein: CASSSTGAGSPLHF; CDR3 DNA: TGTGCCAGCAGCTCAACAGGGGCTGGGTCACCCCTCCACTTT
D gene: NA; V gene: TRBV25-1; clone size: few; J gene: TRBJ1-2; CDR3 protein: CASSEYAGEGGDYGYTF; CDR3 DNA: TGTGCCAGCAGTGAATACGCGGGGGAAGGTGGTGACTATGGCTACACCTTC
D gene: TRBD2; V gene: TRBV10-3; clone size: NA; J gene: TRBJ2-3; CDR3 protein: CAISGVAGEGTDTQYF; CDR3 DNA: TGTGCCATCAGTGGGGTAGCGGGAGAAGGCACAGATACGCAGTATTTT
D gene: TRBD2; V gene: TRBV7-2; clone size: NA; J gene: TRBJ2-7; CDR3 protein: CASSLRLAGGRDEQYF; CDR3 DNA: TGTGCCAGCAGCTTACGGCTAGCGGGAGGGCGGGACGAGCAGTACTTC
D gene: TRBD1; V gene: TRBV29-1; clone size: NA; J gene: TRBJ2-1; CDR3 protein: CSANPGTDYNEQFF; CDR3 DNA: TGCAGCGCCAACCCCGGGACAGACTACAATGAGCAGTTCTTC
D gene: NA; V gene: TRBV30; clone size: NA; J gene: TRBJ2-3; CDR3 protein: CAWSSVSTDTQYF; CDR3 DNA: TGTGCCTGGAGTTCAGTATCCACAGATACGCAGTATTTT
D gene: NA; V gene: TRBV6-1; clone size: NA; J gene: TRBJ2-1; CDR3 protein: CASSEWSGTYNEQFF; CDR3 DNA: TGTGCCAGCAGTGAATGGAGCGGCACCTACAATGAGCAGTTCTTC
D gene: NA; V gene: TRBV2; clone size: once; J gene: TRBJ2-3; CDR3 protein: CASSVEGTQYF; CDR3 DNA: TGTGCCAGCAGTGTTGAGGGTACGCAGTATTTT
D gene: TRBD1; V gene: TRBV27; clone size: NA; J gene: TRBJ1-4; CDR3 protein: CASGTGGLNEKLFF; CDR3 DNA: TGTGCCAGCGGGACAGGGGGACTTAATGAAAAACTGTTTTTT
D gene: NA; V gene: TRBV27; clone size: NA; J gene: TRBJ2-3; CDR3 protein: CAWGVWGTDTQYF; CDR3 DNA: TGTGCCTGGGGGGTCTGGGGCACAGATACGCAGTATTTT
D gene: NA; V gene: TRBV7-9; clone size: NA; J gene: TRBJ1-1; CDR3 protein: CASSYGGAVNTEAFF; CDR3 DNA: TGTGCCAGCAGCTATGGGGGCGCCGTGAACACTGAAGCTTTCTTT
D gene: TRBD2; V gene: TRBV11-2; clone size: NA; J gene: TRBJ2-5; CDR3 protein: CASSLELSGRPGETQYF; CDR3 DNA: TGTGCCAGCAGCTTAGAACTTAGCGGGAGGCCCGGAGAGACCCAGTACTTC
D gene: TRBD2; V gene: TRBV6-1; clone size: NA; J gene: TRBJ2-7; CDR3 protein: CASTGTSAYEQYF; CDR3 DNA: TGTGCCAGCACCGGGACTAGCGCGTACGAGCAGTACTTC
D gene: NA; V gene: TRBV14; clone size: few; J gene: TRBJ2-3; CDR3 protein: CASSPRLDLYADTQYF; CDR3 DNA: TGTGCCAGCAGCCCCCGACTTGACTTATATGCAGATACGCAGTATTTT
D gene: TRBD2; V gene: TRBV5-4; clone size: NA; J gene: TRBJ2-5; CDR3 protein: CASSFSGRAGETQYF; CDR3 DNA: TGTGCCAGCAGCTTCAGCGGGAGGGCCGGTGAGACCCAGTACTTC
D gene: NA; V gene: TRBV7-2; clone size: few; J gene: TRBJ2-7; CDR3 protein: CASSLTGYSYEQYF; CDR3 DNA: TGTGCCAGCAGCTTAACAGGATATTCCTACGAGCAGTACTTC
D gene: NA; V gene: TRBV2; clone size: NA; J gene: TRBJ1-3; CDR3 protein: CASRRALISGNSGNTIYF; CDR3 DNA: TGTGCCAGCAGAAGGGCCTTGATCTCGGGGAACTCTGGAAACACCATATATTTT
D gene: TRBD1; V gene: TRBV7-6; clone size: NA; J gene: TRBJ1-1; CDR3 protein: CASSLGQGVTEAFF; CDR3 DNA: TGTGCCAGCAGCTTAGGGCAGGGGGTCACCGAAGCTTTCTTT
D gene: NA; V gene: TRBV27; clone size: NA; J gene: TRBJ2-7; CDR3 protein: CASSSPKTGTYEQYF; CDR3 DNA: TGTGCCAGCAGTTCCCCGAAGACCGGGACATACGAGCAGTACTTC
D gene: TRBD2; V gene: TRBV27; clone size: NA; J gene: TRBJ2-7; CDR3 protein: CASSLSPSGNYEQYF; CDR3 DNA: TGTGCCAGCAGTTTATCGCCTAGCGGAAACTACGAGCAGTACTTC
D gene: TRBD1; V gene: TRBV9; clone size: NA; J gene: TRBJ2-7; CDR3 protein: CASSPMTGYEQYF; CDR3 DNA: TGTGCCAGCAGCCCTATGACAGGGTACGAGCAGTACTTC
D gene: NA; V gene: TRBV4-3; clone size: NA; J gene: TRBJ2-3; CDR3 protein: CASSQDVRVGADTQYF; CDR3 DNA: TGCGCCAGCAGCCAAGATGTTCGGGTCGGGGCAGATACGCAGTATTTT
D gene: NA; V gene: TRBV18; clone size: NA; J gene: TRBJ1-1; CDR3 protein: CASSPSLGDWNTEAFF; CDR3 DNA: TGTGCCAGCTCACCCTCGCTGGGGGACTGGAACACTGAAGCTTTCTTT
D gene: NA; V gene: TRBV6-1; clone size: NA; J gene: TRBJ2-5; CDR3 protein: CASSHRTGSETQYF; CDR3 DNA: TGTGCCAGCAGTCACCGAACAGGGAGCGAGACCCAGTACTTC
D gene: NA; V gene: TRBV7-2; clone size: NA; J gene: TRBJ2-1; CDR3 protein: CASSPSTTNNEQFF; CDR3 DNA: TGTGCCAGCAGCCCCTCGACTACCAACAATGAGCAGTTCTTC
D gene: NA; V gene: TRBV4-3; clone size: NA; J gene: TRBJ1-2; CDR3 protein: CASSQVISGGLLGYTF; CDR3 DNA: TGCGCCAGCAGCCAAGTAATTTCCGGGGGACTGCTTGGCTACACCTTC
D gene: NA; V gene: TRBV2; clone size: NA; J gene: TRBJ2-7; CDR3 protein: CASTARVSYEQYF; CDR3 DNA: TGTGCCAGCACTGCTCGGGTCTCCTACGAGCAGTACTTC
D gene: TRBD1; V gene: TRBV29-1; clone size: few; J gene: TRBJ1-3; CDR3 protein: CSVEDRGTGNTIYF; CDR3 DNA: TGCAGCGTCGAAGACAGGGGTACTGGAAACACCATATATTTT
D gene: TRBD2; V gene: TRBV15; clone size: NA; J gene: TRBJ2-7; CDR3 protein: CATSRDVGLAVYEQYF; CDR3 DNA: TGTGCCACCAGCAGAGATGTTGGACTAGCCGTCTACGAGCAGTACTTC
D gene: NA; V gene: TRBV6-5; clone size: NA; J gene: TRBJ2-7; CDR3 protein: CASTSGQTYEQYF; CDR3 DNA: TGTGCCAGCACATCAGGACAGACATACGAGCAGTACTTC
D gene: TRBD1; V gene: TRBV4-1; clone size: NA; J gene: TRBJ2-3; CDR3 protein: CASSPGVTGESDTQYF; CDR3 DNA: TGCGCCAGCAGCCCCGGTGTGACAGGGGAATCAGATACGCAGTATTTT
D gene: NA; V gene: TRBV7-9; clone size: once; J gene: TRBJ2-3; CDR3 protein: CASSLVSADTQYF; CDR3 DNA: TGTGCCAGCAGCTTAGTTTCCGCAGATACGCAGTATTTT
D gene: TRBD2; V gene: TRBV9; clone size: NA; J gene: TRBJ2-1; CDR3 protein: CASTIGPSGSYEQFF; CDR3 DNA: TGTGCCAGCACAATCGGGCCTAGCGGGAGTTATGAGCAGTTCTTC